This T cell receptor beta chain was found in a study of blood T cell repertoires in COVID-19. For the study at large: PBMCs, B-cell-depleted T cells, or T cells were the source of the cDNA or gDNA that made up the material.

Trimming took 0 bases from V and 7 from J, leaving 10 bases between them. The germline V gene encodes CDR1 SGHRS and CDR2 YFSETQ. The CDR3 has 13 residues. Recruited during active infection, patients (from Seattle) were subsequently followed longitudinally. In the source study's methods: Quantification of nucleated cells was approximated via reference gene primer amplification. Assay used: immunoSEQ multiplex PCR; TCRdb lists only in-frame clones, some missing. Clone size and V and J calls were adopted from that table, with D and trimming inferred from the DNA. The sample lists 300,000 to 350,000 clones, roughly 90% occurring once. This clone was seen only a few times.

The rearrangement uses TRBV5-1 and TRBJ1-2, with D unresolved. Specimen: peripheral blood. The receptor was derived from a woman aged 70-85 years with COVID-19, enrolled during active disease. The CDR3 DNA reads TGCGCCAGCAGCTTGGACAGTTCTGGTGGCTACACCTTC. Amino acid sequence: CASSLDSSGGYTF.